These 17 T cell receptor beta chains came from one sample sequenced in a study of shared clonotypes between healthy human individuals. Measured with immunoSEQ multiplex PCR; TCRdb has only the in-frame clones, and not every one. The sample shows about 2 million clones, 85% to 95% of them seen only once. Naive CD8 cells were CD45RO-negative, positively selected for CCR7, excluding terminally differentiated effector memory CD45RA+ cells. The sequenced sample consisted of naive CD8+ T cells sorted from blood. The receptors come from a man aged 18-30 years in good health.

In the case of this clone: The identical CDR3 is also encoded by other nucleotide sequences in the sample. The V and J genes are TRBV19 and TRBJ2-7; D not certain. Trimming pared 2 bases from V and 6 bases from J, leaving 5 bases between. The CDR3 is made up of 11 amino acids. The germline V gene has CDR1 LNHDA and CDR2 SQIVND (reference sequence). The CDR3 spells CASSISGEQYF. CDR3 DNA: TGTGCCAGTAGTATATCTGGCGAGCAGTACTTC.

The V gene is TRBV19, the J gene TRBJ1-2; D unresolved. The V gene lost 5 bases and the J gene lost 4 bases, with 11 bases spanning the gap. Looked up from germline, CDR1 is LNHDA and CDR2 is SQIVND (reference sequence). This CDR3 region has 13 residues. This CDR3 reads CASSVAILYGYTF. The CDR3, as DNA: TGTGCCAGTAGTGTGGCGATCCTCTATGGCTACACCTTC.

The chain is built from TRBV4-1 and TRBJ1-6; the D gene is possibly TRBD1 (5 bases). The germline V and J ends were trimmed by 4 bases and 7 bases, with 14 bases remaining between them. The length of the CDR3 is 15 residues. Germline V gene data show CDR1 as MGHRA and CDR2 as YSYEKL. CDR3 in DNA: TGCGCCAGCAGCCCACAGCCGGGGGTAAATTCACCCCTCCACTTT. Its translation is CASSPQPGVNSPLHF.

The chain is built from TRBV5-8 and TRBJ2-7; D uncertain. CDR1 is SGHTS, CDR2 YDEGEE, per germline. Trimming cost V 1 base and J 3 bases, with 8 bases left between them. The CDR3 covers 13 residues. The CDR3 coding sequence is TGTGCCAGCAGCTTGAAAGAGGACTACGAGCAGTACTTC. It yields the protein CASSLKEDYEQYF.

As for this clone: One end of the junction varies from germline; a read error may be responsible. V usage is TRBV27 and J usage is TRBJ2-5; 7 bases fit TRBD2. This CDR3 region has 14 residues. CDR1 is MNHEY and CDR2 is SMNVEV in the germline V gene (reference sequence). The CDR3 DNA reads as TGTGCCAGCAGTTTCCTCGGACTAGAAGAGAACCAGTACTTC. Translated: CASSFLGLEENQYF.

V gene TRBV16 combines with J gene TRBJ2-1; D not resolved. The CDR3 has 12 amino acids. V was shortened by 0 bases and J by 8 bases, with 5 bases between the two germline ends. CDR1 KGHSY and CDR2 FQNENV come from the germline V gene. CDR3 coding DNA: TGTGCCAGCAGCCAATCATTGGATGAGCAGTTCTTC. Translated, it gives CASSQSLDEQFF.

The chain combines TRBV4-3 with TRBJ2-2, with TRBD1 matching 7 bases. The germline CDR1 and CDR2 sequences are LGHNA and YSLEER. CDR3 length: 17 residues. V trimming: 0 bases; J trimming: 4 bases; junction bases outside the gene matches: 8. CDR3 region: CASSQDLGDSSTGELFF. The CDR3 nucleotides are TGCGCCAGCAGCCAAGACTTGGGGGACAGTTCCACCGGGGAGCTGTTTTTT.

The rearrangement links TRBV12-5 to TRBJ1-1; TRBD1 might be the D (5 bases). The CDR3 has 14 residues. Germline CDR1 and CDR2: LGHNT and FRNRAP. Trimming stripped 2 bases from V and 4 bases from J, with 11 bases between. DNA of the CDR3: TGTGCTAGTGGTTTGCCGAGGGGTGGCACTGAAGCTTTCTTT. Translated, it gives CASGLPRGGTEAFF.

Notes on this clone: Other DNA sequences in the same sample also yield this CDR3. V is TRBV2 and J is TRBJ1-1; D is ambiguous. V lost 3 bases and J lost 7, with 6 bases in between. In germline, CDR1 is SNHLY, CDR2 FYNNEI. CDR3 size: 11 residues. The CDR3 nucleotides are TGTGCCAGCAGTGAGGCCGGTGAAGCTTTCTTT. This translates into CASSEAGEAFF.

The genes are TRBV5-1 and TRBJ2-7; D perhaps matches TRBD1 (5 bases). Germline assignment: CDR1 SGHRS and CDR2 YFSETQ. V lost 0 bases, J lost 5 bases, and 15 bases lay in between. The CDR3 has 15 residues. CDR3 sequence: CASSLVPTGPHEQYF. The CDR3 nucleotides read TGCGCCAGCAGCTTGGTTCCCACAGGCCCACACGAGCAGTACTTC.

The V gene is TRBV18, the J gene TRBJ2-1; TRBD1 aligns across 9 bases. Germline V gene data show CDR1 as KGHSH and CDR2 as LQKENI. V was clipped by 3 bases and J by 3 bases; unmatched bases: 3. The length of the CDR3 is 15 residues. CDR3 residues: CASSPETGGYNEQFF. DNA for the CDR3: TGTGCCAGCTCACCCGAGACAGGGGGCTACAATGAGCAGTTCTTC.

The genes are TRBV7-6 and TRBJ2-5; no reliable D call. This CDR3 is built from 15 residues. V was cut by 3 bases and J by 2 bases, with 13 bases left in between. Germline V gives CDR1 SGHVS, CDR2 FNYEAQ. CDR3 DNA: TGTGCCAGCAGCTTGTTCTATCGAGCACAAGAGACCCAGTACTTC. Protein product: CASSLFYRAQETQYF.

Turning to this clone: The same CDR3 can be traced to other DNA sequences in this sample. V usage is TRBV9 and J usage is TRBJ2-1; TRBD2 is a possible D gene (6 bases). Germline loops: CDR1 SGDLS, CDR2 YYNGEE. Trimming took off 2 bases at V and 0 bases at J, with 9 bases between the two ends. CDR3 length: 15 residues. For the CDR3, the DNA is TGTGCCAGCAGCGTGGGGGGAGGCTCCTACAATGAGCAGTTCTTC. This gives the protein CASSVGGGSYNEQFF.

The CDR3 DNA sequence: TGCGCCAGCAGCCAATTTGGGTCGGGAGGTAATGAGCAGTTCTTC. Protein: CASSQFGSGGNEQFF. The chain has TRBV4-3 and TRBJ2-1; 7 nucleotides align to TRBD2. V lost 2 bases, J lost 7 bases, and 8 bases stayed unmatched. This CDR3 contains 15 residues. The germline V gene has CDR1 LGHNA and CDR2 YSLEER.

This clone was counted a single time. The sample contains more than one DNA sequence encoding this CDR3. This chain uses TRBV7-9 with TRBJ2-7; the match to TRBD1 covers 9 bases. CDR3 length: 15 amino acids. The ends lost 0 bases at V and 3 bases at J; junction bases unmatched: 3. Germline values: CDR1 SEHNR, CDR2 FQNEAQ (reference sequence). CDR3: CASSLAGQGVYEQYF. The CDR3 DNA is TGTGCCAGCAGCTTAGCGGGACAGGGAGTCTACGAGCAGTACTTC.

The CDR3 reads CASRGPRSTTQYF. CDR3 DNA sequence: TGTGCCAGCAGGGGTCCTCGGTCAACTACGCAGTATTTT. The chain joins TRBV9 to TRBJ2-3; the D is unclear. The germline CDR1 and CDR2 sequences are SGDLS and YYNGEE. The CDR3 totals 13 residues. Trimming left V 5 bases short and J 8 bases short, with 15 bases between.

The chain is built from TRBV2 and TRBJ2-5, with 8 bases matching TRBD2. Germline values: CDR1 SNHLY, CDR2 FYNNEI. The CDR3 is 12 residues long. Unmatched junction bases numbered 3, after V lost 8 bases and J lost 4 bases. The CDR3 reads CASLLAVETQYF. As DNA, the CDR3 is TGTGCCAGCCTACTAGCGGTAGAGACCCAGTACTTC.